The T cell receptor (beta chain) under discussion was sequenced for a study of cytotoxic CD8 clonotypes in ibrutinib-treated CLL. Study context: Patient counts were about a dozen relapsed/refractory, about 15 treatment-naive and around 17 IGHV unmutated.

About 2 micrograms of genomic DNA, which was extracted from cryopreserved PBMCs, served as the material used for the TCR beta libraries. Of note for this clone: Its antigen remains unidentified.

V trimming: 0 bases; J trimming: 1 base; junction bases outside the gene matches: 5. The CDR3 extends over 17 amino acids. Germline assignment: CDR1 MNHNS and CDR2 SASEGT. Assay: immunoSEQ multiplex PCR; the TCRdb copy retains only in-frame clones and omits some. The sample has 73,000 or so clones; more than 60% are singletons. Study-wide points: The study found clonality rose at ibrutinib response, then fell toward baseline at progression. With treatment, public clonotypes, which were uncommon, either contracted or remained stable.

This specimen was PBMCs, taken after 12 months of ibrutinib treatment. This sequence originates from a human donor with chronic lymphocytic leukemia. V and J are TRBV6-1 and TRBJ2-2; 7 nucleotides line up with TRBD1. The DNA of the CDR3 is TGTGCCAGCAGTGAAGCCCCCGGGACAGAGAACACCGGGGAGCTGTTTTTT. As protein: CASSEAPGTENTGELFF.